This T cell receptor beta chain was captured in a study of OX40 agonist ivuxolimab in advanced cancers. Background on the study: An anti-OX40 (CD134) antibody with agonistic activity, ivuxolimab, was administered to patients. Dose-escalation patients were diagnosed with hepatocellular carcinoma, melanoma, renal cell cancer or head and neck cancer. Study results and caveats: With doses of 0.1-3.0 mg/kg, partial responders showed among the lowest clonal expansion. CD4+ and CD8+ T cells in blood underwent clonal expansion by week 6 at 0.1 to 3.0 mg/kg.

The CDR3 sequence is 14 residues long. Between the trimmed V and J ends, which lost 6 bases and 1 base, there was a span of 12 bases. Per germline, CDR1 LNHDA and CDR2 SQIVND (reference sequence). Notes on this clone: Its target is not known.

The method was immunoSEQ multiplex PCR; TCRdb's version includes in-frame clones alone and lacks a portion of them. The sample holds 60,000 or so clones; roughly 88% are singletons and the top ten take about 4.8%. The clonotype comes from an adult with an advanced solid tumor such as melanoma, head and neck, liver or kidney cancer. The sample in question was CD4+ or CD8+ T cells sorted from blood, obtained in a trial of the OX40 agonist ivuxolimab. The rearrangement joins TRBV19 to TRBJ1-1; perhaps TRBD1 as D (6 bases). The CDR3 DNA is TGTGCCAGTAGCCACAGGGAGCCGAACACTGAAGCTTTCTTT. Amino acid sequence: CASSHREPNTEAFF.